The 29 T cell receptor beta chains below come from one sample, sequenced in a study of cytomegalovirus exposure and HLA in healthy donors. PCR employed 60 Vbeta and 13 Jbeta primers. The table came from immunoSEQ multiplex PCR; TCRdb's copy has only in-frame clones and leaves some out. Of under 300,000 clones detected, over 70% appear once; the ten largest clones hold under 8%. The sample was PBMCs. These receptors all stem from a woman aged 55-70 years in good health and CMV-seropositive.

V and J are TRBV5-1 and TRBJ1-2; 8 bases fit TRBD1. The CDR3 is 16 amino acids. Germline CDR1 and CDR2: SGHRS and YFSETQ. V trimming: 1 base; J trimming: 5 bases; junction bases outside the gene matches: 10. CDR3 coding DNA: TGCGCCAGCAGCTTGCGACCCGGGACAGGACCATATGGCTACACCTTC. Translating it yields CASSLRPGTGPYGYTF.

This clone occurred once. The CDR3 coding sequence is TGTGCCAGCAGCGCGCAGGGGGGGACCCAGTACTTC. It is translated as CASSAQGGTQYF. This chain uses TRBV7-9 with TRBJ2-5, with D possibly being TRBD1 (7 bases). Germline CDR1 reads SEHNR; CDR2 reads FQNEAQ (reference sequence). The V end was cut by 5 bases, the J end by 7 bases, with 11 bases between. The CDR3 runs to 12 residues.

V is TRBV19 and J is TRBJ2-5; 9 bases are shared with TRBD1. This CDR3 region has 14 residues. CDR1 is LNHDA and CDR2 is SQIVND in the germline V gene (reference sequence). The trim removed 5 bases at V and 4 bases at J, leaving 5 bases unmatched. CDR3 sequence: CASSPGQGSETQYF. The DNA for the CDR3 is TGTGCCAGTAGTCCCGGACAGGGGTCAGAGACCCAGTACTTC.

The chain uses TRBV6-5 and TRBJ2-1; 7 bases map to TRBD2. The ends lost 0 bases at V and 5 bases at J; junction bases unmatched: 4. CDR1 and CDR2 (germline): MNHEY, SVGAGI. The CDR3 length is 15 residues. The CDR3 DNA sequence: TGTGCCAGCAGTTACTCGAGGGGAGGGGACAATGAGCAGTTCTTC. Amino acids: CASSYSRGGDNEQFF.

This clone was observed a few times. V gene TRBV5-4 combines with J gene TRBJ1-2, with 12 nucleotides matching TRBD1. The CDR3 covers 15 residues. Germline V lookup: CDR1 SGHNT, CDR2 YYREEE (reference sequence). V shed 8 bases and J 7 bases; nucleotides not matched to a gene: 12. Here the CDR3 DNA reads TGTGCCAGTTCTGATGGGGGACAGGGGGCTGTTGGCTACACCTTC. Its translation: CASSDGGQGAVGYTF.

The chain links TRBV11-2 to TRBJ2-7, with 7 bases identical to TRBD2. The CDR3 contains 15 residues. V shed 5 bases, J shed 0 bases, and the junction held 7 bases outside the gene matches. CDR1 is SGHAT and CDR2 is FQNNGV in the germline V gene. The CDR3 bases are TGTGCCAGCAGCCTCTCGGCGGGAGACTCCTACGAGCAGTACTTC. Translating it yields CASSLSAGDSYEQYF. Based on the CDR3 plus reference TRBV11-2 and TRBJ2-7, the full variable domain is EAGVAQSPRYKIIEKRQSVAFWCNPISGHATLYWYQQILGQGPKLLIQFQNNGVVDDSQLPKDRFSAERLKGVDSTLKIQPAKLEDSAVYLCASSLSAGDSYEQYFGPGTRLTVT.

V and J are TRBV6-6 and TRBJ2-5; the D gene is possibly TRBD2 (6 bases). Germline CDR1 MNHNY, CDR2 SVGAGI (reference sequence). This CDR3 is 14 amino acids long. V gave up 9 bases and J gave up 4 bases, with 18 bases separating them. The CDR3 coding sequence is TGTGCCAGTGCGGTGGGAGGCTACGGAGAGACCCAGTACTTC. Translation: CASAVGGYGETQYF.

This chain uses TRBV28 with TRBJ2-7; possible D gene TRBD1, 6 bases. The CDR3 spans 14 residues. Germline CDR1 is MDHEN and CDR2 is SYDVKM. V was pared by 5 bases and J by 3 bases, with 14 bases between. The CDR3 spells CASSRTVRGYEQYF. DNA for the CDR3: TGTGCCAGCAGTCGGACAGTAAGGGGCTACGAGCAGTACTTC.

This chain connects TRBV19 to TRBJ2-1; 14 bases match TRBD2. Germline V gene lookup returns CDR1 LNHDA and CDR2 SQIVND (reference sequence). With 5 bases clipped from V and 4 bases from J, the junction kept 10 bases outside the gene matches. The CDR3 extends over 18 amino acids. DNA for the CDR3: TGTGCCAGTAGTTGGGGACTAGCGGGAGTTGGGACTTACAATGAGCAGTTCTTC. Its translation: CASSWGLAGVGTYNEQFF.

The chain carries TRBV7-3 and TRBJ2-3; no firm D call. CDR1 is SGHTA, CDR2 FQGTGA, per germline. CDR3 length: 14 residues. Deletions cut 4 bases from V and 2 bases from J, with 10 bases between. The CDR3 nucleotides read TGTGCCAGCAGCTCCGGTCACTACACAGATACGCAGTATTTT. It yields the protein CASSSGHYTDTQYF. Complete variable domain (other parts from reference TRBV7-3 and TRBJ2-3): GAGVSQTPSNKVTEKGKYVELRCDPISGHTALYWYRQSLGQGPEFLIYFQGTGAADDSGLPNDRFFAVRPEGSVSTLKIQRTERGDSAVYLCASSSGHYTDTQYFGPGTRLTVL.

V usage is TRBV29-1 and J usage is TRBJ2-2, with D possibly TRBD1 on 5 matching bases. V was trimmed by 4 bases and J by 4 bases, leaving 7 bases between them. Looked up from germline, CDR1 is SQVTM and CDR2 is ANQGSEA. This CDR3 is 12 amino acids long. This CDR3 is CSVGQGTGELFF. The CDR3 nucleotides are TGCAGCGTTGGGCAGGGCACCGGGGAGCTGTTTTTT.

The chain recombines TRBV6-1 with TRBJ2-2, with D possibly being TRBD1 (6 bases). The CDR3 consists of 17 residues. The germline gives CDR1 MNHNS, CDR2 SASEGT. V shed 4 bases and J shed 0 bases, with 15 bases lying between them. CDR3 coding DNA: TGTGCCAGCAGTGCACTAAGACAGGTGACGAACACCGGGGAGCTGTTTTTT. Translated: CASSALRQVTNTGELFF.

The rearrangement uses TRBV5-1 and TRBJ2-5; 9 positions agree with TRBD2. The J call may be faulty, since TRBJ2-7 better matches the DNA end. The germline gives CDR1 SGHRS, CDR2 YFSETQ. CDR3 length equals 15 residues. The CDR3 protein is CASSLGLAGLGEQYF. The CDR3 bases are TGCGCCAGCAGCTTAGGGCTAGCGGGATTGGGCGAGCAGTACTTC.

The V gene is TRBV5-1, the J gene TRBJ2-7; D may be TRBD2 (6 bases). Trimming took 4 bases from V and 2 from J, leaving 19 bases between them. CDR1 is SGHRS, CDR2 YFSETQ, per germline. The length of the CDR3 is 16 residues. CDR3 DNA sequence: TGCGCCAGCAGCCCCGTCGGAGGGTCCACGACCTACGAGCAGTACTTC. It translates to CASSPVGGSTTYEQYF.

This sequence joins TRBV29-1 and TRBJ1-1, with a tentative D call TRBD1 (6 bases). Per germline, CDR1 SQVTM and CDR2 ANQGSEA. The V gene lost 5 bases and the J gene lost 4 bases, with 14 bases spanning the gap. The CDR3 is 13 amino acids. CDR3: CSVQGRGGTEAFF. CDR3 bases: TGCAGCGTTCAGGGGCGTGGGGGCACTGAAGCTTTCTTT.

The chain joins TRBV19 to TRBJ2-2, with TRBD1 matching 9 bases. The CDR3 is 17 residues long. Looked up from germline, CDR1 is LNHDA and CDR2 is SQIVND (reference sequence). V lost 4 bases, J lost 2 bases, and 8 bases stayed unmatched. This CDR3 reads CASSNWGGQGNTGELFF. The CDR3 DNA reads TGTGCCAGTAGTAATTGGGGGGGACAGGGTAACACCGGGGAGCTGTTTTTT.

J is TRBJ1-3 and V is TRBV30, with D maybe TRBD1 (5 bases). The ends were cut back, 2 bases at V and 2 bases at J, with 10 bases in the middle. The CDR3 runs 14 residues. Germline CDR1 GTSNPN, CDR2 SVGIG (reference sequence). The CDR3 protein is CAWSRGFAGNTIYF. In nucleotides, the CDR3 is TGTGCCTGGAGTAGGGGTTTTGCTGGAAACACCATATATTTT.

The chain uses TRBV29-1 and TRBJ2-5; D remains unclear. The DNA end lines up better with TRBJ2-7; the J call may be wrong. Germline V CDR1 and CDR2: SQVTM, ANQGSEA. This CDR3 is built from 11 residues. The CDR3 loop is CSVARSYEQYF. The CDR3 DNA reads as TGCAGCGTTGCCAGGTCGTACGAGCAGTACTTC.

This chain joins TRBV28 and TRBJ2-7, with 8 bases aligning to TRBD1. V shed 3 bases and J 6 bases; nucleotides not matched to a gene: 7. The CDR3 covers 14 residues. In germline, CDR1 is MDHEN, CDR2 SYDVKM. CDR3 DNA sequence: TGTGCCAGCAGTTTTGGACAGGGTCTCGGCGAGCAGTACTTC. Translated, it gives CASSFGQGLGEQYF.

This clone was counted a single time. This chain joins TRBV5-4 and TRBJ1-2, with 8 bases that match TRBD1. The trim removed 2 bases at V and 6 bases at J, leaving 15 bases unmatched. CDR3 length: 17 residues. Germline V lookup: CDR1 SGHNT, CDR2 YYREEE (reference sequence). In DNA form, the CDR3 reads TGTGCCAGCAGCTTACCCCTTGACAGGGGTAGGAGGGATGGCTACACCTTC. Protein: CASSLPLDRGRRDGYTF.

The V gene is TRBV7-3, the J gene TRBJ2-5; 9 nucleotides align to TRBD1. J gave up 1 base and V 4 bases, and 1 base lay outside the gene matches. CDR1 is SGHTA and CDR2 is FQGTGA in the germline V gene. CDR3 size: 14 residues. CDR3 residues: CASSSGQGQETQYF. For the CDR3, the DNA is TGTGCCAGCAGCTCGGGACAGGGCCAAGAGACCCAGTACTTC.

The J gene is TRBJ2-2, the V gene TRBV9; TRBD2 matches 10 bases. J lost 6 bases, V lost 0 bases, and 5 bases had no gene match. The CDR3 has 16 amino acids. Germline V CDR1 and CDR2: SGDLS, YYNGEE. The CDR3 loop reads CASSVVLAGAPGELFF. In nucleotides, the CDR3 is TGTGCCAGCAGCGTAGTTCTAGCGGGAGCTCCCGGGGAGCTGTTTTTT. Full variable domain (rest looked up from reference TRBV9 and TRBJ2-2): DSGVTQTPKHLITATGQRVTLRCSPRSGDLSVYWYQQSLDQGLQFLIQYYNGEERAKGNILERFSAQQFPDLHSELNLSSLELGDSALYFCASSVVLAGAPGELFFGEGSRLTVL.

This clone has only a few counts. CDR3 in DNA: TGCGCCAGCAGCTTGACAGGGACAGATACGCAGTATTTT. It codes for CASSLTGTDTQYF. This chain connects TRBV5-1 to TRBJ2-3; TRBD1 might be the D (6 bases). The CDR3 runs 13 residues. Germline loops: CDR1 SGHRS, CDR2 YFSETQ. Trimming took off 1 base at V and 3 bases at J, with 6 bases between the two ends. Based on the CDR3 plus reference TRBV5-1 and TRBJ2-3, the full variable domain is KAGVTQTPRYLIKTRGQQVTLSCSPISGHRSVSWYQQTPGQGLQFLFEYFSETQRNKGNFPGRFSGRQFSNSRSEMNVSTLELGDSALYLCASSLTGTDTQYFGPGTRLTVL.

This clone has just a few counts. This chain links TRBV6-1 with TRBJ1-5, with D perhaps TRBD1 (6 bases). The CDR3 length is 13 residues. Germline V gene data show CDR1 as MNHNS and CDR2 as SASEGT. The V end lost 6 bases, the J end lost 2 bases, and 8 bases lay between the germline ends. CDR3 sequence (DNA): TGTGCCAGCAGGGCAGGGGGCAATCAGCCCCAGCATTTT. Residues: CASRAGGNQPQHF.

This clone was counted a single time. The CDR3 protein is CASRGHSYNEQFF. CDR3 nucleotide sequence: TGTGCCAGCCGGGGTCACAGCTACAATGAGCAGTTCTTC. V and J are TRBV14 and TRBJ2-1; tentatively, D is TRBD2 (5 bases). Trimming stripped 8 bases from V and 3 bases from J, with 11 bases between. This CDR3 contains 13 residues. In germline, CDR1 is SGHDN, CDR2 FVKESK.

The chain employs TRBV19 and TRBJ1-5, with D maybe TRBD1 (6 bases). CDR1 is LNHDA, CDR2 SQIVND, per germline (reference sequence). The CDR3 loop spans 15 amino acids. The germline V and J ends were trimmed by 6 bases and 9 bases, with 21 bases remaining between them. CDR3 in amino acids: CASRIDPGARWPQHF. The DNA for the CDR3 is TGTGCCAGTAGGATTGACCCAGGGGCCCGTTGGCCCCAGCATTTT.

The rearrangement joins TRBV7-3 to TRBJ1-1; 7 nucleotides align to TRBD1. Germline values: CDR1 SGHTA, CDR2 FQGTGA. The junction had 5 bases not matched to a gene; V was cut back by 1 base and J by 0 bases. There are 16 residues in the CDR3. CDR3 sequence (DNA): TGTGCCAGCAGCTTAATCAGGGGGTCCGTGAACACTGAAGCTTTCTTT. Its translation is CASSLIRGSVNTEAFF. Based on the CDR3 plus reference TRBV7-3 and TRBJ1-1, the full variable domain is GAGVSQTPSNKVTEKGKYVELRCDPISGHTALYWYRQSLGQGPEFLIYFQGTGAADDSGLPNDRFFAVRPEGSVSTLKIQRTERGDSAVYLCASSLIRGSVNTEAFFGQGTRLTVV.

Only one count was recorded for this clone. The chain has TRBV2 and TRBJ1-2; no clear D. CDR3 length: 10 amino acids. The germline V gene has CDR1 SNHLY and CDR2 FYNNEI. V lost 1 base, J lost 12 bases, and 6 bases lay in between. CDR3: CASSEDRNTF. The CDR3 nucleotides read TGTGCCAGCAGTGAAGACAGAAACACCTTC.

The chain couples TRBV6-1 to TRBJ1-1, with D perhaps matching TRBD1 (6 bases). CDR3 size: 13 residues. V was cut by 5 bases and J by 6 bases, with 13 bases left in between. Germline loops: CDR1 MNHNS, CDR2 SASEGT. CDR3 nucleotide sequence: TGTGCCAGCAGTAAAAGGGGGGGCCCTGAAGCTTTCTTT. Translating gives CASSKRGGPEAFF.